In its sample, the clone carrying this TCR beta chain was seen many times. Its target is unknown. This CDR3 is built from 11 residues. CDR1 is LGHDT and CDR2 is YNNKEL in the germline V gene (reference sequence). Trimming cost V 9 bases and J 5 bases; bases outside gene matches: 2. These data are taken from a study of T cells in Graves' hyperthyroidism and ophthalmopathy. The wider study: Blood was drawn when the patient was first diagnosed and still untreated. Study observations and caveats: In the blood, most expanded thyroid clonotypes above 0.001 appeared as well.

TCR beta CDR3 region amplification was performed from RNA transcripts. During a first-round RT-PCR of the TCR CDR3, the HTBI primer set was used. Using its own MiXCR run on the multiplex PCR reads, TCRdb lists one record per CDR3 protein. Of 490,000 or so distinct CDR3 sequences in the sample, 20% are singletons; the top ten hold approximately 48%. Each person with ophthalmopathy scored at least 3 on the Clinical Activity Score, reached NOSPECS grade 4 or higher, and had been ill under 3 months. The chain recombines TRBV3-1 with TRBJ1-1; 8 bases match TRBD1. The sequenced sample consisted of blood. This TCR came from a man aged 40-49 years with Graves' ophthalmopathy. The CDR3 sequence: CASQGATEAFF. The DNA of the CDR3 is TGTGCCAGTCAGGGGGCGACTGAAGCTTTCTTT.